This T cell receptor (beta chain) was sequenced during a study of identical twins. Germline V lookup: CDR1 DFQATT, CDR2 SNEGSKA (reference sequence). Trimming pared 0 bases from V and 2 bases from J, leaving 9 bases between. This CDR3 has 14 residues. In this sample, this clonotype turned up many times. Each CDR3 protein gets one entry after TCRdb re-called the 5' RACE reads with MiXCR. This sample yields around 480,000 distinct CDR3 sequences, of which roughly an eighth are seen a single time; approximately 1% belongs to the top ten. The data also belong to a second study, concerning yellow fever vaccine responses in identical twins.

This rearrangement joins TRBV20-1 to TRBJ2-3; possibly TRBD1 or TRBD2 for D (5 bases each). The receptor was derived from a woman aged 18-35 years in good health. The sequenced material came from CD4+ T cells sorted from blood. In DNA form, the CDR3 reads TGCAGTGCTAGAGATGGGGGACCCACAGATACGCAGTATTTT. It encodes CSARDGGPTDTQYF.